There are a few counts of the clone carrying this TCR beta chain. What it recognizes is unknown. These data belong to a study of graft-versus-host responses after intestinal transplantation. Study-level background: Each recipient received a multivisceral, liver-intestinal, or isolated intestinal graft. Overall study findings and caveats: When patients had graft-donor T cell macrochimerism, their allografts held high graft-versus-host to host-versus-graft clonal ratios. Peak levels of circulating GvH clones tracked with early post-transplant HvG declines. Among recipient marrow samples, GvH clones were found; some appeared first in ileum or blood.

The table came from immunoSEQ multiplex PCR; TCRdb's copy has only in-frame clones and leaves some out. The data show approximately 81,000 clones, with 80% to 90% seen just once and around 7.8% held by the top ten. Germline CDR1 reads SGHDT; CDR2 reads YYEEEE. CDR3 length equals 14 residues. The V and J ends lost 1 base and 10 bases respectively, with 12 bases between them. The sequencing here drew on unstimulated CD8+ T cells sorted from spleen or lymph node cells, taken before transplant. The sequence was obtained from a human donor who was the organ donor for an intestinal transplant. This chain uses TRBV5-6 with TRBJ1-6; D possibly corresponds to TRBD1 (5 bases). The CDR3 sequence: CASSLIRTLSPLHF. CDR3 coding DNA: TGTGCCAGCAGCTTGATCAGGACATTATCACCCCTCCACTTT.